The 32 T cell receptor beta chains below all came from one sample that was sequenced in a study of CD8 T cells in ankylosing spondylitis. TCRdb passed the 5' RACE reads through MiXCR, listing each CDR3 protein once. This table has around 250,000 distinct CDR3 sequences, roughly 32% appearing once. Sequencing was done on a sample of blood, either unsorted or a sorted T cell fraction (not recorded which). These receptors all stem from a male donor with ankylosing spondylitis or in good health (not recorded which).

This clonotype has a handful of counts. This sequence joins TRBV29-1 and TRBJ2-3; 12 nucleotides line up with TRBD2. CDR1 and CDR2 (germline): SQVTM, ANQGSEA. The junction had 5 bases not matched to a gene; V was cut back by 6 bases and J by 1 base. This CDR3 is 15 amino acids long. CDR3 coding DNA: TGCAGCGTGGGACTAGCGGGCGCCGGCACAGATACGCAGTATTTT. The encoded protein is CSVGLAGAGTDTQYF.

The chain couples TRBV10-3 to TRBJ2-1; no clear D gene. The length of the CDR3 is 11 residues. Germline V lookup: CDR1 ENHRY, CDR2 SYGVKD. The V end was cut by 7 bases, the J end by 8 bases, with 9 bases between. In nucleotides, the CDR3 is TGTGCCATCAAAGGGTTGGATGAGCAGTTCTTC. The encoded protein is CAIKGLDEQFF.

The sample holds one count of this clonotype. This chain joins TRBV10-3 and TRBJ2-5; the D gene could be TRBD1 or TRBD2 (6 bases each). Germline V gene data show CDR1 as ENHRY and CDR2 as SYGVKD. V lost 3 bases to trimming and J lost 4 bases, with 21 bases between them. The CDR3 extends over 17 amino acids. DNA of the CDR3: TGTGCCATCAGTGACCGACCCCGGGGGCAGGGTGGAGAGACCCAGTACTTC. Translation: CAISDRPRGQGGETQYF.

This clonotype was counted a few times. In DNA, the CDR3 is TGCGCCAGCAGCTTGGCCACATCCAGGGGAGACAATGAGCAGTTCTTC. This codes for CASSLATSRGDNEQFF. The V gene is TRBV5-1, the J gene TRBJ2-1; tentatively, D is TRBD1 (6 bases). The V gene lost 0 bases and the J gene lost 5 bases, with 15 bases spanning the gap. CDR3 length: 16 amino acids. Germline V gene sequence: CDR1 SGHRS, CDR2 YFSETQ.

This clonotype was recorded once. The V and J genes are TRBV4-2 and TRBJ1-4, with TRBD1 as a possible D gene (6 bases). The CDR3 extends over 18 amino acids. Germline values: CDR1 LGHNA, CDR2 YNFKEQ. The V and J ends lost 0 bases and 0 bases respectively, with 14 bases between them. The CDR3 protein is CASSQDVGRTATNEKLFF. The CDR3 nucleotides are TGTGCCAGCAGCCAAGATGTGGGCAGGACAGCAACTAATGAAAAACTGTTTTTT.

This clonotype appeared a few times. The CDR3 coding sequence is TGCAGTGCTAGTGGGCTAGCGGGGGGGCTTTCAGATACGCAGTATTTT. As protein: CSASGLAGGLSDTQYF. The chain joins TRBV20-1 to TRBJ2-3, with 12 bases aligning to TRBD2. CDR3 size: 16 residues. The trim removed 3 bases at V and 4 bases at J, leaving 8 bases unmatched. Germline lookup yields CDR1 DFQATT and CDR2 SNEGSKA (reference sequence).

The V gene is TRBV6-1, the J gene TRBJ1-2, with 7 bases matching TRBD1. The germline V gene encodes CDR1 MNHNS and CDR2 SASEGT. The trim removed 9 bases at V and 8 bases at J, leaving 18 bases unmatched. CDR3 length equals 15 residues. CDR3 sequence reads: CASHRSGGGRGGYTF. The CDR3 DNA reads TGTGCCAGTCATCGTTCGGGAGGGGGCAGAGGGGGCTACACCTTC.

The V call is TRBV15, the J call TRBJ2-7; 10 bases line up with TRBD1. CDR1 LNHNV and CDR2 YYDKDF come from the germline V gene (reference sequence). V shed 0 bases, J shed 3 bases, and the junction held 8 bases outside the gene matches. This CDR3 spans 17 amino acids. CDR3 sequence (DNA): TGTGCCACCAGCAGAGAGCCCCGGGACAGGGGCCGCTACGAGCAGTACTTC. Its protein product is CATSREPRDRGRYEQYF.

V gene TRBV20-1 combines with J gene TRBJ1-2; weak D call: TRBD1 (6 bases). Germline V lookup: CDR1 DFQATT, CDR2 SNEGSKA (reference sequence). V was clipped by 1 base and J by 6 bases, with 15 bases between them. This CDR3 has 14 amino acids. The CDR3 protein is CSARAGERRDGYTF. As DNA, the CDR3 is TGCAGTGCTAGAGCAGGGGAAAGAAGGGATGGCTACACCTTC.

The genes are TRBV5-1 and TRBJ2-1, with 15 positions matching TRBD2. The germline gives CDR1 SGHRS, CDR2 YFSETQ. The CDR3 has 18 amino acids. V dropped 3 bases and J dropped 2; count of bases not matched to a gene: 6. This chain's CDR3 is CASSSRGLAGGTYNEQFF. In DNA, the CDR3 is TGCGCCAGCAGCTCCCGGGGACTAGCGGGGGGTACCTACAATGAGCAGTTCTTC.

This clonotype was counted a few times. CDR3 residues: CSARDLGAGNEQFF. The DNA for the CDR3 is TGCAGTGCTAGAGACTTGGGGGCGGGCAATGAGCAGTTCTTC. The chain employs TRBV20-1 and TRBJ2-1; a weak D match, TRBD1 (6 bases). CDR1 DFQATT and CDR2 SNEGSKA come from the germline V gene (reference sequence). V dropped 0 bases and J dropped 6 bases, with 12 bases sitting between them. The CDR3 has 14 residues.

The table lists this clonotype with a few counts. V gene TRBV12-3 or TRBV12-4 combines with J gene TRBJ2-5; 8 nucleotides line up with TRBD1. The CDR3 extends over 14 amino acids. The J segment lost 4 bases and the V segment lost 7 bases, leaving 8 bases of the junction unmatched. The CDR3 reads CASTGQGGRETQYF. CDR3 bases: TGTGCCAGCACCGGACAGGGAGGAAGAGAGACCCAGTACTTC.

Here the CDR3 DNA reads TGTGCCAGTGACCGACCGGGACAGGGCACTGAAGCTTTCTTT. Translation gives CASDRPGQGTEAFF. The chain links TRBV6-1 to TRBJ1-1; 9 bases line up with TRBD1. CDR1 is MNHNS, CDR2 SASEGT, per germline. With 9 bases clipped from V and 4 bases from J, the junction kept 9 bases outside the gene matches. The CDR3 runs 14 residues.

The genes are TRBV18 and TRBJ2-1; 10 bases line up with TRBD2. The germline V gene encodes CDR1 KGHSH and CDR2 LQKENI. V was pared by 4 bases and J by 4 bases, with 7 bases of the junction left unmatched. The CDR3 extends over 16 amino acids. The CDR3 region has the DNA TGTGCCAGCTCACTGCTCAGCGGGGGGGAGTACAATGAGCAGTTCTTC. The encoded protein is CASSLLSGGEYNEQFF.

The rearrangement joins TRBV7-9 to TRBJ1-5; 7 bases match TRBD1. Germline V gene sequence: CDR1 SEHNR, CDR2 FQNEAQ (reference sequence). The CDR3 extends over 16 amino acids. Germline trimming cut 5 bases from V and 1 base from J; bases unmatched to any gene: 8. CDR3 sequence reads: CASSTTGEGSNQPQHF. CDR3 nucleotide sequence: TGTGCCAGCAGCACTACAGGGGAAGGGAGCAATCAGCCCCAGCATTTT.

This clonotype turned up a few times. V and J are TRBV5-1 and TRBJ1-5; D unresolved. Germline CDR1 is SGHRS and CDR2 is YFSETQ. This CDR3 spans 14 amino acids. Trimming left V 2 bases short and J 0 bases short, with 6 bases between. CDR3 sequence (DNA): TGCGCCAGCAGCTTTGCGGGTAGCAATCAGCCCCAGCATTTT. Encoded protein: CASSFAGSNQPQHF.

The chain recombines TRBV12-3 or TRBV12-4 with TRBJ2-5, with D possibly TRBD1 on 6 matching bases. The CDR3 has 14 residues. V shed 5 bases and J shed 1 base, with 11 bases lying between them. The CDR3, as DNA: TGTGCCAGCAGTCTACAGGGAGCCCAAGAGACCCAGTACTTC. Translating gives CASSLQGAQETQYF.

This clonotype has just a few counts. V gene TRBV12-3 or TRBV12-4 combines with J gene TRBJ2-5; maybe TRBD2 (7 bases). Deletions cut 4 bases from V and 5 bases from J, with 17 bases between. The CDR3 runs 15 residues. The CDR3: CASSSPRTAGETQYF. CDR3 bases: TGTGCCAGCAGTTCCCCCCGGACAGCGGGGGAGACCCAGTACTTC.

In this sample, this clonotype turned up a few times. CDR3 in amino acids: CASSQGPARGVIREQYF. As DNA, the CDR3 is TGCGCCAGCAGCCAAGGTCCCGCCAGGGGGGTAATCAGGGAGCAGTACTTC. This chain joins TRBV4-1 and TRBJ2-7; D may be TRBD1 (7 bases). Germline values: CDR1 MGHRA, CDR2 YSYEKL. V was pared by 1 base and J by 7 bases, with 23 bases between. This CDR3 has 17 residues.

This clonotype was recorded a few times. The V gene is TRBV10-3, the J gene TRBJ2-2; tentative D call: TRBD2 (5 bases). The V end was cut by 7 bases, the J end by 7 bases, with 13 bases between. Germline V gene sequence: CDR1 ENHRY, CDR2 SYGVKD. The length of the CDR3 is 13 residues. The CDR3 region has the DNA TGTGCCATCATGGAAACAGAGGGCGGGGAGCTGTTTTTT. Its translation: CAIMETEGGELFF.

The chain employs TRBV29-1 and TRBJ2-7; no definite D call. Trimming stripped 4 bases from V and 2 bases from J, with 6 bases between. The CDR3 covers 11 residues. Germline values: CDR1 SQVTM, CDR2 ANQGSEA. CDR3 nucleotides: TGCAGCGTTGTGTATACCTACGAGCAGTACTTC. Protein: CSVVYTYEQYF.

This clonotype was seen only a few times. The rearrangement joins TRBV7-2 to TRBJ1-4, with D possibly TRBD1 on 5 matching bases. The V and J ends lost 6 bases and 0 bases respectively, with 8 bases between them. This CDR3 comprises 14 residues. CDR1 and CDR2 from the germline V gene are SGHTA and FQGNSA. The CDR3: CASRPTATNEKLFF. The CDR3 DNA sequence: TGTGCCAGCAGACCGACAGCAACTAATGAAAAACTGTTTTTT.

In DNA form, the CDR3 reads TGTGCCAGCAGTCCTCTCCTGAGGGGGACCCAGTACTTC. Residues: CASSPLLRGTQYF. The chain combines TRBV12-3 or TRBV12-4 with TRBJ2-5; D tentatively fits TRBD1 or TRBD2 (5 bases each). The V and J ends lost 5 bases and 7 bases respectively, with 14 bases between them. This CDR3 contains 13 residues.

This clonotype was seen more than once but under ten times. V is TRBV20-1 and J is TRBJ1-1; D remains ambiguous. Germline V gives CDR1 DFQATT, CDR2 SNEGSKA (reference sequence). This CDR3 is 15 amino acids long. Between the trimmed V and J ends, which lost 3 bases and 0 bases, there was a span of 14 bases. Written as DNA, the CDR3 is TGCAGTGCTAGCGTAGGGCAGAGCCTGAACACTGAAGCTTTCTTT. Protein product: CSASVGQSLNTEAFF.

This chain joins TRBV6-4 and TRBJ1-2; unclear D gene. V was shortened by 10 bases and J by 4 bases, with 16 bases between the two germline ends. The length of the CDR3 is 13 residues. Germline V lookup: CDR1 MRHNA, CDR2 SNTAGT. In DNA, the CDR3 is TGTGCCACCGAGCGGGCCTTTGGCTATGGCTACACCTTC. Translated, it gives CATERAFGYGYTF.

J is TRBJ2-3 and V is TRBV7-9; possible D gene TRBD2, 6 bases. The CDR3 is made up of 15 amino acids. From germline, CDR1 is SEHNR and CDR2 FQNEAQ (reference sequence). Deletions cut 1 base from V and 3 bases from J, with 11 bases between. The CDR3, as DNA: TGTGCCAGCAGCTTAGACGGGAGCTTGACAGATACGCAGTATTTT. Protein: CASSLDGSLTDTQYF.

There are a few counts of this clonotype. The rearrangement joins TRBV12-3 or TRBV12-4 to TRBJ1-1; no definite D call. Trimming left V 5 bases short and J 11 bases short, with 15 bases between. There are 12 residues in the CDR3. The CDR3 here is CASSLYTSGAFF. For the CDR3, the DNA is TGTGCCAGCAGTCTTTACACTTCTGGGGCTTTCTTT.

The rearrangement uses TRBV7-2 and TRBJ2-5; D is unresolved. This CDR3 is 12 amino acids long. Trimming shortened V by 5 bases and J by 2 bases, and 6 bases separated the two germline ends. Germline CDR1 and CDR2: SGHTA and FQGNSA. CDR3 loop: CASSRRQETQYF. The CDR3 DNA reads as TGTGCCAGCAGCCGCCGGCAAGAGACCCAGTACTTC.

The J gene is TRBJ2-1, the V gene TRBV6-1; D unclear. The CDR3 totals 15 residues. Trimming shortened V by 5 bases and J by 6 bases, and 17 bases separated the two germline ends. Germline loops: CDR1 MNHNS, CDR2 SASEGT. The CDR3 DNA is TGTGCCAGCAGTCCCCGAGTCATGCCCCCCAATGAGCAGTTCTTC. Its translation: CASSPRVMPPNEQFF.

The gene calls are TRBV10-2 and TRBJ2-7; 7 bases match TRBD2. Looked up from germline, CDR1 is WSHSY and CDR2 is SAAADI. With V trimmed by 6 bases and J by 7 bases, 9 bases remained unmatched. This CDR3 spans 13 amino acids. The CDR3 sequence: CASRGGTRGEQYF. Here the CDR3 DNA reads TGCGCCAGCAGGGGAGGGACTCGAGGGGAGCAGTACTTC.

The chain couples TRBV12-3 or TRBV12-4 to TRBJ1-3; the D gene is possibly TRBD1 (6 bases). V was shortened by 5 bases and J by 0 bases, with 23 bases between the two germline ends. This CDR3 is built from 19 residues. CDR3 nucleotide sequence: TGTGCCAGCAGTCAAGATTCCTGGACAGACCCAAGCTCTGGAAACACCATATATTTT. Translated, it gives CASSQDSWTDPSSGNTIYF.

The V call is TRBV5-1, the J call TRBJ1-1; 10 bases map to TRBD1. V gave up 3 bases and J gave up 4 bases; unmatched junction bases: 6. The CDR3 length is 15 residues. Germline CDR1 SGHRS, CDR2 YFSETQ. CDR3 nucleotides: TGCGCCAGCAGCTGGGCGGACAGGGGGGCCACTGAAGCTTTCTTT. It yields the protein CASSWADRGATEAFF.